Below, one T cell receptor (beta chain) is given with its context. Its specificity is not known. This sample is drawn from a study of blood T cells in healthy people across ages. Regarding the study as a whole: The diversity estimates, figures obtained from one million T cells, were considered underestimates. Diversity of TCR beta per million T cells declined in a roughly linear way with age. More naive CD4+ cells and higher diversity marked long-lived donors relative to aged donors. Unsorted PBMCs blocked a conclusive comparison of naive and antigen-experienced cells.

V was clipped by 7 bases and J by 4 bases; unmatched bases: 7. CDR1 and CDR2 from the germline V gene are MNHEY and SMNVEV (reference sequence). The CDR3 has 14 amino acids. The use of a sample-barcoded 5' primer and a J-beta primer mix characterized a second PCR of about 7 to 12 cycles. TCRdb independently ran MiXCR on the 5' RACE reads; one entry per CDR3 protein. The data hold about 680,000 distinct CDR3 sequences, with approximately 50% observed a single time. The clonotype comes from a woman aged 55-69 years in good health. This rearrangement joins TRBV27 to TRBJ2-1, with 7 nucleotides matching TRBD2. Sequenced sample: blood. The CDR3 reads CASIKGGTYNEQFF. CDR3 in DNA: TGTGCCAGCATAAAGGGAGGGACTTACAATGAGCAGTTCTTC.